This T cell receptor (beta chain) was recorded in a study of human T cells and chemical hapten exposure. The wider study: Per-sample TCR yields varied mainly from small pooled library volume differences.

Study-level results: Counts of TCRs above 1 in 1000 frequency stayed unchanged with DPC sensitization.

TCRdb passed the RACE reads through MiXCR, listing each CDR3 protein once. The sample shows 130,000 or so distinct CDR3 sequences, approximately 9.5% of them seen only once. Stated time point: healthy volunteer bleed at 2 weeks. RNA extraction used unfractionated whole blood as the source of total RNA. The CDR3 sequence is 14 residues long. Germline-derived CDR1 and CDR2 are SGHRS and YFSETQ. Losses at the gene ends were 3 bases for V and 5 bases for J; bases not matched to a gene: 5. This clonotype has just a few counts. Its antigen is still unknown. J is TRBJ2-5 and V is TRBV5-1, with 9 bases fitting TRBD1. This receptor was identified in a male donor in good health. Some clones in this sample may be carry-over from other donors' samples. Sequenced input: whole blood. This CDR3 is CASSSGQGTETQYF. The CDR3 DNA reads TGCGCCAGCAGCTCAGGACAGGGGACGGAGACCCAGTACTTC.